This entry lists 19 T cell receptor beta chains sequenced from one sample in a study of shared clonotypes between healthy human individuals. Clones were read by immunoSEQ multiplex PCR, and TCRdb kept only the in-frame ones, dropping some. The profile shows fewer than 1.8 million clones, just under 99% of them singletons. Specimen: naive CD4+ T cells sorted from blood. As for subset: CD45RA+ positively selected. The receptor set was obtained from a man aged 25-45 years in good health.

The chain carries TRBV7-6 and TRBJ1-2; the D is unclear. Trimming removed 2 bases from V and 8 bases from J, with 12 bases in between. The CDR3 loop spans 13 amino acids. In germline, CDR1 is SGHVS, CDR2 FNYEAQ. This CDR3 reads CASSLYDDGGYTF. The CDR3 coding sequence is TGTGCCAGCAGCTTATATGATGACGGGGGCTACACCTTC.

The rearrangement links TRBV2 to TRBJ2-1, with D perhaps assigned TRBD1 or TRBD2 (5 bases each). The germline CDR1 and CDR2 sequences are SNHLY and FYNNEI. There are 14 residues in the CDR3. Trimming took 6 bases from V and 9 from J, leaving 18 bases between them. The CDR3 DNA reads as TGTGCCAGCAGCGACCCCTGGGGGATCGTTGAGCAGTTCTTC. Amino acids: CASSDPWGIVEQFF.

The chain joins TRBV18 to TRBJ2-1; D is uncertain. V shed 2 bases and J shed 2 bases, with 13 bases lying between them. CDR3 length equals 16 residues. Germline values: CDR1 KGHSH, CDR2 LQKENI. The CDR3 is CASSPDLLAPYNEQFF. In DNA, the CDR3 is TGTGCCAGCTCACCAGACTTATTGGCCCCCTACAATGAGCAGTTCTTC.

The V call is TRBV6-1, the J call TRBJ1-1; D is uncertain. Germline CDR1 is MNHNS and CDR2 is SASEGT. V was cut by 4 bases and J by 6 bases, with 9 bases left in between. The CDR3 length is 12 residues. CDR3 residues: CASSVYTPEAFF. In nucleotides, the CDR3 is TGTGCCAGCAGTGTGTACACCCCTGAAGCTTTCTTT.

This chain links TRBV7-9 with TRBJ2-1, with 7 bases matching TRBD1. The ends lost 5 bases at V and 9 bases at J; junction bases unmatched: 10. This CDR3 is 14 amino acids long. Germline CDR1 is SEHNR and CDR2 is FQNEAQ (reference sequence). In DNA form, the CDR3 reads TGTGCCAGCAGCCTTGGGACAGCCTCCGCTGAGCAGTTCTTC. The encoded protein is CASSLGTASAEQFF. The whole variable domain, filled in from reference TRBV7-9 and TRBJ2-1, reads DTGVSQNPRHKITKRGQNVTFRCDPISEHNRLYWYRQTLGQGPEFLTYFQNEAQLEKSRLLSDRFSAERPKGSFSTLEIQRTEQGDSAMYLCASSLGTASAEQFFGPGTRLTVL.

V and J are TRBV14 and TRBJ2-3, with 7 bases that match TRBD1. The CDR3 is 15 amino acids. Trimming cost V 4 bases and J 2 bases; bases outside gene matches: 6. Germline V lookup: CDR1 SGHDN, CDR2 FVKESK. CDR3 coding DNA: TGTGCCAGCAGCCTACCGGGACAGACCACAGATACGCAGTATTTT. It yields the protein CASSLPGQTTDTQYF.

The chain is built from TRBV9 and TRBJ2-2; 10 positions match TRBD2. The V gene's germline CDR1 is SGDLS and CDR2 YYNGEE. V trimming: 0 bases; J trimming: 6 bases; junction bases outside the gene matches: 8. This CDR3 has 17 residues. The CDR3 DNA follows: TGTGCCAGCAGCGTAGCGGCTAGCGGGAGTACAGCCGGGGAGCTGTTTTTT. Translation: CASSVAASGSTAGELFF.

A word on this clone: This CDR3 is also generated by other DNA sequences in the sample. The chain couples TRBV5-1 to TRBJ1-1; no clear D. Germline-derived CDR1 and CDR2 are SGHRS and YFSETQ. V lost 2 bases and J 0 bases, leaving 5 bases between the germline ends. The CDR3 is made up of 13 amino acids. CDR3 sequence (DNA): TGCGCCAGCAGCTTCCAAGTGAACACTGAAGCTTTCTTT. This sequence encodes CASSFQVNTEAFF.

This chain uses TRBV5-1 with TRBJ2-5; the D is unclear. CDR1 and CDR2 (germline): SGHRS, YFSETQ. Trimming cost V 7 bases and J 2 bases, with 21 bases left between them. The CDR3 is made up of 16 amino acids. The CDR3 coding sequence is TGCGCCAGCCGGGTTGGGCCAGCGAACGAACAAGAGACCCAGTACTTC. This sequence encodes CASRVGPANEQETQYF.

The V call is TRBV18, the J call TRBJ1-5; 7 positions match TRBD1. Trimming cost V 3 bases and J 9 bases; bases outside gene matches: 8. This CDR3 comprises 14 residues. Germline CDR1 is KGHSH and CDR2 is LQKENI. In DNA form, the CDR3 reads TGTGCCAGCTCACCTGGACAGGCCCCAGGGCCCCAGCATTTT. It is translated as CASSPGQAPGPQHF.

The chain is built from TRBV27 and TRBJ1-2; D not certain. Trimming took off 3 bases at V and 0 bases at J, with 11 bases between the two ends. Germline V gives CDR1 MNHEY, CDR2 SMNVEV (reference sequence). The CDR3 extends over 15 amino acids. CDR3 coding DNA: TGTGCCAGCAGTTTCTCGGGTTTACCTAACTATGGCTACACCTTC. Protein sequence: CASSFSGLPNYGYTF.

V gene TRBV7-2 combines with J gene TRBJ2-7, with 7 positions matching TRBD2. The CDR3 spans 14 residues. Trimming removed 0 bases from V and 4 bases from J; junction bases left unmatched: 3. Germline V gene lookup returns CDR1 SGHTA and CDR2 FQGNSA. Written as DNA, the CDR3 is TGTGCCAGCAGCTTAGCGGGAGGGTTGTACGAGCAGTACTTC. Translating gives CASSLAGGLYEQYF.

The chain employs TRBV11-2 and TRBJ2-7; TRBD2 might be the D (5 bases). The CDR3 length is 13 residues. Trimming took off 5 bases at V and 3 bases at J, with 11 bases between the two ends. In germline, CDR1 is SGHAT, CDR2 FQNNGV. As DNA, the CDR3 is TGTGCCAGCAGCCCGGGAATCTACTACGAGCAGTACTTC. Its protein is CASSPGIYYEQYF.

The rearrangement uses TRBV29-1 and TRBJ1-1, with D maybe TRBD1 (5 bases). Trimming pared 7 bases from V and 3 bases from J, leaving 18 bases between. The V gene's germline CDR1 is SQVTM and CDR2 ANQGSEA. The CDR3 is 14 amino acids. The CDR3 spells CSATGTTSYTEAFF. The CDR3 DNA is TGCAGCGCCACAGGTACGACAAGCTACACTGAAGCTTTCTTT. Full variable domain (rest looked up from reference TRBV29-1 and TRBJ1-1): SAVISQKPSRDICQRGTSLTIQCQVDSQVTMMFWYRQQPGQSLTLIATANQGSEATYESGFVIDKFPISRPNLTFSTLTVSNMSPEDSSIYLCSATGTTSYTEAFFGQGTRLTVV.

The V gene is TRBV30, the J gene TRBJ1-4, with 12 bases that match TRBD1. The CDR3 is made up of 15 amino acids. Germline V lookup: CDR1 GTSNPN, CDR2 SVGIG (reference sequence). The V segment lost 6 bases and the J segment 5 bases; nucleotides outside the gene matches: 7. The CDR3, as DNA: TGTGCCTGTTCCGGGACAGGGGGCCCGAATGAAAAACTGTTTTTT. It yields the protein CACSGTGGPNEKLFF.

The chain carries TRBV19 and TRBJ1-5, with a tentative D call TRBD1 (6 bases). V was clipped by 1 base and J by 6 bases, with 13 bases between them. Looked up from germline, CDR1 is LNHDA and CDR2 is SQIVND (reference sequence). The CDR3 length is 15 residues. The CDR3 nucleotides are TGTGCCAGTAGTATAGTGGAACAGGGTTTTCAGCCCCAGCATTTT. It specifies CASSIVEQGFQPQHF. Combining the CDR3 with reference TRBV19 and TRBJ1-5 gives the whole variable domain DGGITQSPKYLFRKEGQNVTLSCEQNLNHDAMYWYRQDPGQGLRLIYYSQIVNDFQKGDIAEGYSVSREKKESFPLTVTSAQKNPTAFYLCASSIVEQGFQPQHFGDGTRLSIL.

This rearrangement joins TRBV6-6 to TRBJ1-1, with a possible D match to TRBD1 (5 bases). Between the trimmed V and J ends, which lost 3 bases and 3 bases, there was a span of 17 bases. The CDR3 is made up of 16 amino acids. Germline CDR1 is MNHNY and CDR2 is SVGAGI (reference sequence). Written as DNA, the CDR3 is TGTGCCAGCAGTTATGAATTCGGGGGACGGGACACTGAAGCTTTCTTT. It yields the protein CASSYEFGGRDTEAFF.

The rearrangement joins TRBV28 to TRBJ2-5, with TRBD2 matching 8 bases. V dropped 4 bases and J dropped 5; count of bases not matched to a gene: 12. Germline V gene sequence: CDR1 MDHEN, CDR2 SYDVKM. The CDR3 length is 16 residues. The CDR3 DNA follows: TGTGCCAGCAGTTCGCCCCGTTCAGCGGGAGTTGAGACCCAGTACTTC. Residues: CASSSPRSAGVETQYF.

The genes are TRBV5-1 and TRBJ2-3, with 9 positions matching TRBD1. Germline values: CDR1 SGHRS, CDR2 YFSETQ. The CDR3 is 14 residues long. Trimming cost V 6 bases and J 1 base; bases outside gene matches: 3. CDR3 amino acids: CASKGTGRTDTQYF. CDR3 in DNA: TGCGCCAGCAAGGGGACAGGGCGCACAGATACGCAGTATTTT.